These 19 T cell receptor beta chains were all obtained from the same sample, sequenced in a study of T cell responses to AZD1222 COVID-19 vaccine. Generated by immunoSEQ multiplex PCR, the TCRdb table keeps only in-frame clones and is missing some. The sample has 130,000 to 150,000 clones; approximately 90% are singletons. The sample here was peripheral blood, taken 28 days after the second AZD1222 dose. These receptors were taken from an adult who received the AZD1222 COVID-19 vaccine.

The V call is TRBV4-2, the J call TRBJ1-1; D not resolved. Germline V gene lookup returns CDR1 LGHNA and CDR2 YNFKEQ. Trimming cost V 6 bases and J 2 bases, with 7 bases left between them. This CDR3 contains 12 residues. CDR3 DNA: TGTGCCAGCAGAGGGAGTAACACTGAAGCTTTCTTT. This translates into CASRGSNTEAFF.

The chain carries TRBV7-2 and TRBJ1-3, with D unresolved. V lost 1 base and J 0 bases, leaving 10 bases between the germline ends. The CDR3 is made up of 16 amino acids. Germline loops: CDR1 SGHTA, CDR2 FQGNSA. CDR3 sequence: CASSLGASRSGNTIYF. In DNA, the CDR3 is TGTGCCAGCAGCTTAGGGGCAAGCCGCTCTGGAAACACCATATATTTT. The whole variable domain, remainder taken from reference TRBV7-2 and TRBJ1-3, is GAGVSQSPSNKVTEKGKDVELRCDPISGHTALYWYRQSLGQGLEFLIYFQGNSAPDKSGLPSDRFSAERTGGSVSTLTIQRTQQEDSAVYLCASSLGASRSGNTIYFGEGSWLTVV.

This clone was seen just once. V and J are TRBV4-2 and TRBJ2-1; 12 positions match TRBD2. V dropped 0 bases and J dropped 4; count of bases not matched to a gene: 10. The length of the CDR3 is 19 residues. The V gene's germline CDR1 is LGHNA and CDR2 YNFKEQ. The CDR3 bases are TGTGCCAGCAGCCAAGAGGGGCTAGCGGGAGGGCCGGGGTACAATGAGCAGTTCTTC. This encodes CASSQEGLAGGPGYNEQFF.

J is TRBJ2-3 and V is TRBV19; weak D call: TRBD1 (5 bases). Trimming took 3 bases from V and 5 from J, leaving 12 bases between them. Germline CDR1 and CDR2: LNHDA and SQIVND (reference sequence). The CDR3 consists of 14 residues. CDR3: CASSMRTPIDTQYF. In DNA, the CDR3 is TGTGCCAGTAGTATGCGGACACCGATAGATACGCAGTATTTT.

V gene TRBV2 combines with J gene TRBJ1-2; D possibly corresponds to TRBD1 (5 bases). CDR3 length equals 14 residues. Trimming took off 7 bases at V and 5 bases at J, with 17 bases between the two ends. Germline V gene data show CDR1 as SNHLY and CDR2 as FYNNEI. The CDR3 bases are TGTGCCAGCACCCAAACCACGGGGGGATATGGCTACACCTTC. It is translated as CASTQTTGGYGYTF. The whole variable domain, filled in from reference TRBV2 and TRBJ1-2, reads EPEVTQTPSHQVTQMGQEVILRCVPISNHLYFYWYRQILGQKVEFLVSFYNNEISEKSEIFDDQFSVERPDGSNFTLKIRSTKLEDSAMYFCASTQTTGGYGYTFGSGTRLTVV.

This rearrangement joins TRBV24-1 to TRBJ1-1; 9 bases are shared with TRBD1. Germline lookup yields CDR1 KGHDR and CDR2 SFDVKD. This CDR3 comprises 13 residues. Trimming took 4 bases from V and 11 from J; bases not matched to a gene: 7. CDR3: CATSEPDRGMAFF. CDR3 bases: TGTGCCACCAGTGAGCCGGACAGGGGAATGGCTTTCTTT.

The chain employs TRBV29-1 and TRBJ1-2, with D possibly TRBD1 on 5 matching bases. In germline, CDR1 is SQVTM, CDR2 ANQGSEA. The CDR3 runs to 14 residues. Trimming pared 3 bases from V and 4 bases from J, leaving 15 bases between. The DNA for the CDR3 is TGCAGCGTTGATGGAGCAGGGCAGAGCTATGGCTACACCTTC. It translates to CSVDGAGQSYGYTF. Full variable domain (outside the CDR3, taken from reference TRBV29-1 and TRBJ1-2): SAVISQKPSRDICQRGTSLTIQCQVDSQVTMMFWYRQQPGQSLTLIATANQGSEATYESGFVIDKFPISRPNLTFSTLTVSNMSPEDSSIYLCSVDGAGQSYGYTFGSGTRLTVV.

J is TRBJ1-2 and V is TRBV5-1; D may be TRBD1 (6 bases). The V end lost 4 bases, the J end lost 4 bases, and 17 bases lay between the germline ends. Looked up from germline, CDR1 is SGHRS and CDR2 is YFSETQ. The CDR3 runs 15 residues. This CDR3 reads CASSTGTGQIYGYTF. CDR3 nucleotide sequence: TGCGCCAGCAGCACGGGGACCGGACAGATCTATGGCTACACCTTC.

The chain carries TRBV7-9 and TRBJ2-6; no reliable D call. Trimming removed 10 bases at V and 2 bases at J, with 9 bases between. This CDR3 has 13 amino acids. Germline CDR1 and CDR2: SEHNR and FQNEAQ (reference sequence). CDR3 bases: TGTGCCACCCCCCGAGCTGGGGCCAACGTCCTGACTTTC. Its protein product is CATPRAGANVLTF.

The V call is TRBV4-3, the J call TRBJ2-3, with D possibly being TRBD2 (6 bases). The CDR3 has 15 residues. Germline lookup yields CDR1 LGHNA and CDR2 YSLEER. V was clipped by 0 bases and J by 0 bases, with 7 bases between them. The CDR3 DNA sequence: TGCGCCAGCAGCCAAGATCGGGGGAGCACAGATACGCAGTATTTT. This translates into CASSQDRGSTDTQYF.

V gene TRBV13 combines with J gene TRBJ1-5; no reliable D call. The CDR3 runs 13 residues. Germline assignment: CDR1 PRHDT and CDR2 FYEKMQ (reference sequence). V was trimmed by 5 bases and J by 7 bases, leaving 12 bases between them. The CDR3 loop reads CASSRGELQPQHF. The CDR3 region has the DNA TGTGCCAGCAGCCGGGGAGAATTACAGCCCCAGCATTTT.

The chain joins TRBV19 to TRBJ2-7; the D gene is possibly TRBD2 (7 bases). Trimming left V 4 bases short and J 2 bases short, with 18 bases between. The CDR3 is 16 residues long. Looked up from germline, CDR1 is LNHDA and CDR2 is SQIVND (reference sequence). The DNA for the CDR3 is TGTGCCAGTAGTACCCCGGGGAGGGGGACAACCTACGAGCAGTACTTC. Translating gives CASSTPGRGTTYEQYF.

This rearrangement joins TRBV9 to TRBJ1-1, with D maybe TRBD1 (6 bases). The CDR3 loop spans 14 amino acids. Trimming pared 4 bases from V and 1 base from J, leaving 11 bases between. Germline V gene data show CDR1 as SGDLS and CDR2 as YYNGEE. Written as DNA, the CDR3 is TGTGCCAGCAGCCCACGGGGACAGAACACTGAAGCTTTCTTT. This gives the protein CASSPRGQNTEAFF.

This clone has a single count. The V and J genes are TRBV7-2 and TRBJ2-1; 7 nucleotides agree with TRBD2. This CDR3 comprises 15 residues. Trimming took 2 bases from V and 9 from J; bases not matched to a gene: 10. Germline V lookup: CDR1 SGHTA, CDR2 FQGNSA. DNA of the CDR3: TGTGCCAGCAGCTTAACCGCGGGAGCCCGGGCTGAGCAGTTCTTC. It specifies CASSLTAGARAEQFF.

The chain links TRBV7-2 to TRBJ2-7, with D possibly called TRBD1 or TRBD2 (5 bases each). CDR1 is SGHTA, CDR2 FQGNSA, per germline. The CDR3 runs to 15 residues. V was cut by 5 bases and J by 2 bases, with 16 bases left in between. The CDR3 region is CASSPVRGSPYEQYF. In DNA, the CDR3 is TGTGCCAGCAGCCCGGTGAGGGGCTCCCCCTACGAGCAGTACTTC.

This chain connects TRBV12-3 or TRBV12-4 to TRBJ1-1; weak D call: TRBD1 (5 bases). With 6 bases removed from V and 5 bases from J, the gap between germline ends came to 13 bases. The CDR3 extends over 13 amino acids. Written as DNA, the CDR3 is TGTGCCAGCAGCCTGACAGCGAGAACTGAAGCTTTCTTT. It encodes CASSLTARTEAFF.

The chain joins TRBV29-1 to TRBJ1-3; 7 nucleotides line up with TRBD1. The CDR3 covers 14 residues. The germline gives CDR1 SQVTM, CDR2 ANQGSEA. V lost 7 bases, J lost 0 bases, and 6 bases stayed unmatched. DNA of the CDR3: TGCAGCGCCGGGACAGACACCTCTGGAAACACCATATATTTT. Translation: CSAGTDTSGNTIYF.

This sequence joins TRBV24-1 and TRBJ2-1; no clear D. Between the trimmed V and J ends, which lost 1 base and 0 bases, there was a span of 12 bases. The CDR3 runs 17 residues. Germline V gene lookup returns CDR1 KGHDR and CDR2 SFDVKD. CDR3 bases: TGTGCCACCAGTGATTTTGGGCAGGCCGACTCCTACAATGAGCAGTTCTTC. This encodes CATSDFGQADSYNEQFF.

This chain uses TRBV7-9 with TRBJ2-7; the D call may be TRBD1 or TRBD2 (5 bases each). Germline values: CDR1 SEHNR, CDR2 FQNEAQ (reference sequence). V gave up 5 bases and J gave up 0 bases, with 17 bases separating them. CDR3 length: 16 amino acids. The CDR3 DNA sequence: TGTGCCAGCAGCAGCATGGGGACCGTAAGCTCCTACGAGCAGTACTTC. Its protein is CASSSMGTVSSYEQYF.